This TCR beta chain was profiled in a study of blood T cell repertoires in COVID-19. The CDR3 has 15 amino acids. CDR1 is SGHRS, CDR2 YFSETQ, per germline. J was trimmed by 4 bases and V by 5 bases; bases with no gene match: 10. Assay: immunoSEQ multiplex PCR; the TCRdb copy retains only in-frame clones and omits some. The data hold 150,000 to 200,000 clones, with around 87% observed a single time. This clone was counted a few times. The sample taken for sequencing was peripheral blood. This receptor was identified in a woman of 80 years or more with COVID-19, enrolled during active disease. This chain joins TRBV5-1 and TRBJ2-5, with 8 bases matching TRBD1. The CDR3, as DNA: TGCGCCAGCAGTTTTCAGGGGGCAGTCGTAGAGACCCAGTACTTC. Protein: CASSFQGAVVETQYF.